One sample yielded the 24 T cell receptor beta chains listed below, sequenced in a study of regulatory T cells in long-lasting Graves disease. For TCR beta, libraries came from iRepertoire HTBI primers and Arm-PCR of CDR3 regions. TCRdb called the multiplex PCR reads again in MiXCR, with one record for every CDR3 protein. The repertoire has over 500,000 distinct CDR3 sequences, 16% of them found once; the top ten carry about 18%. Time point here: newly diagnosed GD, antithyroid drugs for less than 3 months. Isolated PBMC RNA provided the starting material for the TCR library. These records were also assigned to another study, of T cells in Graves' hyperthyroidism and ophthalmopathy.

The sequencing used peripheral blood mononuclear cells (PBMCs), collected at new diagnosis, from a patient treated with antithyroid drugs. The receptors here all came from a woman in her twenties or thirties with Graves disease.

In its sample, this clonotype was seen a few times. V and J are TRBV7-9 and TRBJ2-5, with D maybe TRBD1 (5 bases). This CDR3 has 15 amino acids. CDR1 is SEHNR, CDR2 FQNEAQ, per germline (reference sequence). Trimming removed 5 bases from V and 9 bases from J, with 22 bases in between. In DNA, the CDR3 is TGTGCCAGCAGCCCCTTTGAGACAGCTCTTTCGGCCCAGTACTTC. This sequence encodes CASSPFETALSAQYF.

This chain joins TRBV5-1 and TRBJ2-1; D might be TRBD1 (5 bases). The CDR3 runs 15 residues. CDR1 and CDR2 from the germline V gene are SGHRS and YFSETQ. V was shortened by 0 bases and J by 3 bases, with 10 bases between the two germline ends. CDR3 in amino acids: CASSLDATDYNEQFF. CDR3 nucleotide sequence: TGCGCCAGCAGCTTGGACGCGACAGACTACAATGAGCAGTTCTTC.

The chain combines TRBV5-4 with TRBJ2-7; D tentatively reads TRBD1 or TRBD2 (5 bases each). Germline V lookup: CDR1 SGHNT, CDR2 YYREEE (reference sequence). The CDR3 spans 14 residues. Trimming pared 6 bases from V and 3 bases from J, leaving 16 bases between. CDR3 region: CASTRGTDNYEQYF. The CDR3 nucleotides read TGTGCCAGCACCCGGGGTACGGACAACTACGAGCAGTACTTC. The full variable domain, with the rest looked up from reference TRBV5-4 and TRBJ2-7, is ETGVTQSPTHLIKTRGQQVTLRCSSQSGHNTVSWYQQALGQGPQFIFQYYREEENGRGNFPPRFSGLQFPNYSSELNVNALELDDSALYLCASTRGTDNYEQYFGPGTRLTVT.

The CDR3 here is CATKAWAGGLSPLHF. For the CDR3, the DNA is TGTGCCACCAAAGCGTGGGCGGGGGGATTATCACCCCTCCACTTT. V gene TRBV24-1 combines with J gene TRBJ1-6; perhaps TRBD1 as D (5 bases). CDR3 length: 15 amino acids. The V gene lost 8 bases and the J gene lost 10 bases, with 20 bases spanning the gap. CDR1 is KGHDR and CDR2 is SFDVKD in the germline V gene.

In this sample, this clonotype turned up many times. V gene TRBV7-2 combines with J gene TRBJ2-3; TRBD1 might be the D (6 bases). V was cut by 5 bases and J by 1 base, with 16 bases left in between. The CDR3 covers 16 residues. CDR1 SGHTA and CDR2 FQGNSA come from the germline V gene. The DNA for the CDR3 is TGTGCCAGCAGCCAGAAATGGGGGCTTGGCACAGATACGCAGTATTTT. Its translation is CASSQKWGLGTDTQYF. Using reference TRBV7-2 and TRBJ2-3 for the parts outside the CDR3, the full variable domain is GAGVSQSPSNKVTEKGKDVELRCDPISGHTALYWYRQSLGQGLEFLIYFQGNSAPDKSGLPSDRFSAERTGGSVSTLTIQRTQQEDSAVYLCASSQKWGLGTDTQYFGPGTRLTVL.

This clonotype was counted ten times or more. The V gene is TRBV27, the J gene TRBJ2-1; D gene ambiguous. This CDR3 has 12 amino acids. The germline gives CDR1 MNHEY, CDR2 SMNVEV (reference sequence). V lost 7 bases and J lost 5, with 9 bases in between. The CDR3 sequence: CASMFGNNEQFF. In nucleotides, the CDR3 is TGTGCCAGCATGTTCGGAAACAATGAGCAGTTCTTC.

The genes are TRBV7-6 and TRBJ2-5; 7 bases align to TRBD1. The V segment lost 5 bases and the J segment 1 base; nucleotides outside the gene matches: 7. The germline gives CDR1 SGHVS, CDR2 FNYEAQ. The CDR3 spans 15 residues. The CDR3 DNA sequence: TGTGCCAGCAGCCCGGGACAGATCTTCCAAGAGACCCAGTACTTC. Translating it yields CASSPGQIFQETQYF.

This clonotype was found many times. The chain uses TRBV6-5 and TRBJ2-7; D not resolved. Between the trimmed V and J ends, which lost 2 bases and 3 bases, there was a span of 11 bases. This CDR3 region has 14 residues. CDR1 and CDR2 from the germline V gene are MNHEY and SVGAGI. The CDR3 is CASSYADTNYEQYF. The CDR3 nucleotides are TGTGCCAGCAGTTACGCCGACACCAACTACGAGCAGTACTTC.

This clonotype has a handful of counts. Being one base from a much bigger clone, this may be a read error. CDR3 nucleotide sequence: TGTGCCAGCAGTGAAGACAGGGGCACAGATACGCAGTATTTT. This gives the protein CASSEDRGTDTQYF. The chain joins TRBV6-4 to TRBJ2-3; 7 bases are a match to TRBD1. The V gene's germline CDR1 is MRHNA and CDR2 SNTAGT. The length of the CDR3 is 14 residues. The trim removed 3 bases at V and 1 base at J, leaving 1 base unmatched.

This clonotype has just a few counts. V and J are TRBV12-3 or TRBV12-4 and TRBJ1-6; D call uncertain. Trimming took off 8 bases at V and 7 bases at J, with 12 bases between the two ends. The CDR3 length is 13 residues. The chain's CDR3 is CASCSRGNSPLHF. CDR3 coding DNA: TGTGCCAGCTGTTCCCGCGGCAATTCACCCCTCCACTTT.

At least ten counts were recorded for this clonotype. V is TRBV24-1 and J is TRBJ1-5, with 11 bases aligning to TRBD1. The V gene's germline CDR1 is KGHDR and CDR2 SFDVKD. Trimming removed 4 bases from V and 4 bases from J; junction bases left unmatched: 5. The CDR3 has 16 residues. CDR3 in DNA: TGTGCCACCAGTGAGGCCGGGACAGGGGGAAATCAGCCCCAGCATTTT. This codes for CATSEAGTGGNQPQHF.

At least ten counts were recorded for this clonotype. V and J are TRBV20-1 and TRBJ2-5; TRBD2 aligns across 11 bases. This CDR3 comprises 16 residues. Trimming removed 3 bases from V and 5 bases from J; junction bases left unmatched: 11. CDR1 is DFQATT and CDR2 is SNEGSKA in the germline V gene (reference sequence). For the CDR3, the DNA is TGCAGTGCTAGGGACTCGACTAGCGGGACAGGGGAGACCCAGTACTTC. Translating gives CSARDSTSGTGETQYF.

This clonotype was detected many times. The chain joins TRBV15 to TRBJ2-7; possibly TRBD1 or TRBD2 for D (5 bases each). The CDR3 is made up of 15 amino acids. From germline, CDR1 is LNHNV and CDR2 YYDKDF (reference sequence). Deletions cut 2 bases from V and 1 base from J, with 12 bases between. The CDR3 bases are TGTGCCACCAGCAGACAGAGAGGGGCTTCCTACGAGCAGTACTTC. This translates into CATSRQRGASYEQYF.

This clonotype was picked up a small number of times. V usage is TRBV20-1 and J usage is TRBJ1-6; the match to TRBD1 covers 8 bases. Germline V gene sequence: CDR1 DFQATT, CDR2 SNEGSKA (reference sequence). Losses at the gene ends were 6 bases for V and 4 bases for J; bases not matched to a gene: 8. This CDR3 is built from 15 residues. The CDR3 DNA reads as TGCAGTGCCGGGACAGGAAATTATTATAATTCACCCCTCCACTTT. This translates into CSAGTGNYYNSPLHF.

This clonotype was counted at least ten times. V usage is TRBV7-9 and J usage is TRBJ2-3; 7 bases match TRBD2. Germline CDR1 reads SEHNR; CDR2 reads FQNEAQ (reference sequence). CDR3 length: 15 residues. The V and J ends lost 5 bases and 0 bases, in that order; junction bases with no gene match: 5. DNA for the CDR3: TGTGCCAGCAGCCCAGATAGCGGGAGCACAGATACGCAGTATTTT. Encoded protein: CASSPDSGSTDTQYF.

This clonotype was detected a few times. One junction end disagrees with the germline gene, perhaps due to a read error. This chain joins TRBV6-9 and TRBJ1-2; D is undetermined. This CDR3 has 16 residues. Per the germline V gene, CDR1 is MNHGY and CDR2 is SVAAGI. The chain's CDR3 is CSSSYNSGRRYYGYTF. CDR3 in DNA: TGTTCCAGCAGTTATAACAGCGGTAGGCGATACTATGGTTACACCTTC.

This clonotype was found a few times. This clone may be a read error of a much larger clone one base away. J is TRBJ1-5 and V is TRBV28; 7 nucleotides agree with TRBD1. Germline assignment: CDR1 MDHEN and CDR2 SYDVKM. The junction had 10 bases not matched to a gene; V was cut back by 6 bases and J by 5 bases. The CDR3 totals 15 residues. The CDR3: CASRLETGRDQPQHF. In nucleotides, the CDR3 is TGTGCCAGCAGGCTAGAGACAGGGAGGGATCAGCCCCAGCATTTT.

This clonotype was recorded a few times. The rearrangement uses TRBV5-1 and TRBJ1-2; no reliable D call. The ends were cut back, 4 bases at V and 8 bases at J, with 15 bases in the middle. Germline assignment: CDR1 SGHRS and CDR2 YFSETQ. The CDR3 extends over 13 amino acids. CDR3 nucleotides: TGCGCCAGCAGCCCGACCAGTCCGATAGGCTACACCTTC. Translated, it gives CASSPTSPIGYTF.

This clonotype was counted a few times. The chain uses TRBV20-1 and TRBJ2-4; 7 bases fit TRBD1. With V trimmed by 3 bases and J by 5 bases, 7 bases remained unmatched. CDR3 length: 14 amino acids. Germline V gives CDR1 DFQATT, CDR2 SNEGSKA (reference sequence). Here the CDR3 DNA reads TGCAGTGCTAGCGATACCGGGACAGAAAACATTCAGTACTTC. As protein: CSASDTGTENIQYF.

This clonotype was found a few times. The chain joins TRBV7-9 to TRBJ2-7; D is uncertain. Germline V CDR1 and CDR2: SEHNR, FQNEAQ (reference sequence). There are 15 residues in the CDR3. V lost 5 bases to trimming and J lost 3 bases, with 17 bases between them. The CDR3 nucleotides are TGTGCCAGCAGCGGAAAGGTGGAAGGCGTCTACGAGCAGTACTTC. Translated: CASSGKVEGVYEQYF. Full variable domain (outside the CDR3, taken from reference TRBV7-9 and TRBJ2-7): DTGVSQNPRHKITKRGQNVTFRCDPISEHNRLYWYRQTLGQGPEFLTYFQNEAQLEKSRLLSDRFSAERPKGSFSTLEIQRTEQGDSAMYLCASSGKVEGVYEQYFGPGTRLTVT.

V gene TRBV7-3 combines with J gene TRBJ1-2, with D perhaps TRBD1 (5 bases). This CDR3 region has 13 residues. V was trimmed by 1 base and J by 2 bases, leaving 5 bases between them. CDR1 and CDR2 (germline): SGHTA, FQGTGA. The CDR3 reads CASSLNRNYGYTF. The CDR3 nucleotides are TGTGCCAGCAGCTTAAACAGGAACTATGGCTACACCTTC.

This clonotype has just a few counts. This chain uses TRBV19 with TRBJ1-1, with TRBD1 matching 7 bases. Germline-derived CDR1 and CDR2 are LNHDA and SQIVND (reference sequence). The CDR3 runs 18 residues. Trimming removed 0 bases from V and 0 bases from J; junction bases left unmatched: 10. CDR3 in amino acids: CASSIDPRTGVMNTEAFF. In DNA form, the CDR3 reads TGTGCCAGTAGTATAGATCCCCGGACAGGCGTCATGAACACTGAAGCTTTCTTT.

This chain links TRBV28 with TRBJ1-2, with D possibly matching TRBD1 (5 bases). The CDR3 contains 16 residues. V shed 7 bases and J shed 4 bases, with 22 bases lying between them. Germline values: CDR1 MDHEN, CDR2 SYDVKM. CDR3 bases: TGTGCCAGCACCCCCTCACGGGCAGGGCCCCTCTATGGCTACACCTTC. Encoded protein: CASTPSRAGPLYGYTF.

This chain connects TRBV7-6 to TRBJ2-1; D is perhaps TRBD1 (6 bases). The CDR3 consists of 20 residues. Trimming left V 1 base short and J 3 bases short, with 25 bases between. Germline-derived CDR1 and CDR2 are SGHVS and FNYEAQ. This CDR3 reads CASSLVRWDKAPEDYNEQFF. CDR3 coding DNA: TGTGCCAGCAGCTTAGTTCGGTGGGACAAAGCTCCTGAGGACTACAATGAGCAGTTCTTC.